Listed below are T cell receptor beta chains from one sample, sequenced in a study of T cell changes during pregnancy in multiple sclerosis. TCRdb's copy holds only in-frame clones and misses some; the assay was immunoSEQ multiplex PCR. The repertoire has under 30,000 clones, 93% of them found once; the top ten carry 0.43%. The source was CD4+ T cells from peripheral blood mononuclear cells, collected after pregnancy. These receptors all come from a female donor with multiple sclerosis, enrolled in a pregnancy study. Each CDR3 is given with its conserved first and last residue. The D gene is left open where the match is weak. Rows may omit the clone size; those that give it use once, few, many or a size class.

cdr3_aa cdr3_nt j_call d_call clone_size v_call cdr3_length
CASSQSPDRLEAFF TGCGCCAGCAGCCAATCTCCCGACAGGCTCGAAGCTTTCTTT TRBJ1-1 . . TRBV4-1 14
CASRAGGDKNIQYF TGTGCCAGCAGGGCAGGGGGCGACAAAAACATTCAGTACTTC TRBJ2-4 TRBD1 . TRBV6-1 14
CASSQDRGNQPQHF TGTGCCAGCAGTCAGGACAGGGGAAATCAGCCCCAGCATTTT TRBJ1-5 TRBD1 . TRBV7-2 14
CAWTSGRAVYYDEQFF TGTGCCTGGACTAGCGGGAGGGCCGTCTATTACGATGAGCAGTTCTTC TRBJ2-1 TRBD2 . TRBV30 16
CASQGANYGYTF TGTGCCAGTCAGGGGGCGAACTATGGCTACACCTTC TRBJ1-2 TRBD1 . TRBV19 12
CASSSGGLEGEQYF TGTGCCAGCAGCTCGGGGGGCCTGGAAGGCGAGCAGTACTTC TRBJ2-7 . . TRBV11-2 14
CASSLGASGSRGDTQYF TGCGCCAGCAGCTTGGGAGCGAGCGGGAGTAGGGGCGATACGCAGTATTTT TRBJ2-3 TRBD2 . TRBV5-1 17
CASRYGQGRPWGESYTF TGTGCCAGCAGGTACGGACAGGGGCGTCCCTGGGGCGAAAGCTACACCTTC TRBJ1-2 TRBD1 . TRBV5-6 17
CAISKGTAPADTQYF TGTGCCATCAGTAAGGGGACAGCTCCGGCAGATACGCAGTATTTT TRBJ2-3 TRBD1 . TRBV10-3 15
CASRWTGGYQPQHF TGTGCCAGTAGATGGACAGGGGGTTATCAGCCCCAGCATTTT TRBJ1-5 TRBD1 once TRBV19 14
CASSLVGGHAFF TGTGCCAGCAGCTTAGTGGGAGGGCATGCTTTCTTT TRBJ1-1 . once TRBV7-2 12
CASSAFPTRRGGLDTQYF TGTGCCAGCAGCGCCTTTCCTACAAGGCGGGGGGGTTTAGATACGCAGTATTTT TRBJ2-3 TRBD2 . TRBV7-2 18
CASRPYRGRGKTEAFF TGTGCCAGCAGGCCATACAGGGGGCGCGGGAAAACTGAAGCTTTCTTT TRBJ1-1 TRBD1 . TRBV28 16
CASSSLGGAGGSYNEQFF TGTGCCAGCAGCTCCCTGGGGGGTGCGGGGGGCTCCTACAATGAGCAGTTCTTC TRBJ2-1 TRBD2 . TRBV7-2 18
CASSRGGGYTEAFF TGTGCCAGCAGTCGAGGGGGCGGGTACACTGAAGCTTTCTTT TRBJ1-1 TRBD1 once TRBV6-5 14
CASSEAAGQPRTEAFF TGTGCCAGCAGTGAAGCGGCGGGGCAGCCGAGGACTGAAGCTTTCTTT TRBJ1-1 . . TRBV6-1 16
CASSFGTGSYEQYF TGCGCCAGCAGCTTCGGGACTGGATCTTACGAGCAGTACTTC TRBJ2-7 . . TRBV5-1 14
CASSSDSGGTAQFF TGTGCCAGCAGCTCCGATAGCGGGGGTACCGCGCAGTTCTTC TRBJ2-1 TRBD2 once TRBV7-2 14
CASSPVVVQPQHF TGTGCCAGCAGCCCCGTAGTCGTTCAGCCCCAGCATTTT TRBJ1-5 . . TRBV28 13
CASGGQGGNQPQHF TGTGCCAGTGGGGGACAGGGCGGGAATCAGCCCCAGCATTTT TRBJ1-5 TRBD1 once TRBV19 14
CASSDGQGRNTEAFF TGTGCCAGCAGTGATGGACAGGGACGGAACACTGAAGCTTTCTTT TRBJ1-1 TRBD1 . TRBV6-1 15
CASSIRTESYEQYF TGTGCCAGTAGTATACGAACGGAGTCCTACGAGCAGTACTTC TRBJ2-7 . . TRBV19 14
CASSGTGASQPQHF TGTGCCAGCTCCGGGACAGGGGCGAGTCAGCCCCAGCATTTT TRBJ1-5 TRBD1 . TRBV25-1 14
CASRGGITEAFF TGTGCCAGCAGGGGGGGGATCACTGAAGCTTTCTTT TRBJ1-1 . . TRBV11-2 12
CASSPPGLAGGEQFF TGTGCCAGCAGTCCCCCGGGACTAGCGGGAGGTGAGCAGTTCTTC TRBJ2-1 TRBD2 few TRBV7-9 15
CASSLVGTLSYNEQFF TGTGCCAGCAGCTTAGTCGGGACACTGTCCTACAATGAGCAGTTCTTC TRBJ2-1 . once TRBV11-3 16
CASSAIHRAGQGPDTEAFF TGTGCCAGCAGCGCCATCCATCGGGCCGGACAGGGGCCTGACACTGAAGCTTTCTTT TRBJ1-1 TRBD1 . TRBV9 19
CASSPRSGGDTGELFF TGTGCCAGCAGCCCCAGGTCGGGGGGTGACACCGGGGAGCTGTTTTTT TRBJ2-2 TRBD2 . TRBV7-9 16
CASSRRLAGLGEQFF TGTGCCAGCAGTCGTCGACTAGCGGGCCTTGGTGAGCAGTTCTTC TRBJ2-1 TRBD2 . TRBV6-5 15
CAWSGTGTGQPQHF TGTGCCTGGAGTGGTACAGGGACCGGTCAGCCCCAGCATTTT TRBJ1-5 . . TRBV30 14
CASSARWGGQPTYYGYTF TGTGCCAGCAGTGCTCGGTGGGGGGGACAACCCACTTACTATGGCTACACCTTC TRBJ1-2 . . TRBV6-1 18
CAIRERGQDTEAFF TGTGCCATCAGAGAGAGAGGACAAGACACTGAAGCTTTCTTT TRBJ1-1 . . TRBV10-3 14
CAWGLGQGPQPQHF TGTGCCTGGGGCCTCGGACAGGGACCTCAGCCCCAGCATTTT TRBJ1-5 TRBD1 . TRBV30 14
CASSLAPSGRTDTQYF TGTGCCAGCAGCTTAGCCCCTAGCGGGAGGACAGATACGCAGTATTTT TRBJ2-3 TRBD2 . TRBV11-2 16
CASISGRAPNNEQFF TGTGCCAGTATTAGCGGGAGGGCGCCTAACAATGAGCAGTTCTTC TRBJ2-1 TRBD2 . TRBV19 15
CASSHEGDYTF TGCGCCAGCAGCCACGAGGGTGACTACACCTTC TRBJ1-2 . . TRBV4-1 11
CASSREVGNTEAFF TGTGCCAGCAGCCGAGAAGTCGGGAACACTGAAGCTTTCTTT TRBJ1-1 . . TRBV6-1 14
CASSFYRGIPYNEQFF TGTGCCAGCAGTTTCTACCGGGGGATACCCTACAATGAGCAGTTCTTC TRBJ2-1 . once TRBV28 16
CAINGAADPSTDTQYF TGTGCCATCAATGGGGCAGCCGATCCTAGCACAGATACGCAGTATTTT TRBJ2-3 . . TRBV10-3 16
CASSKGLAGQSDTQYF TGTGCCAGCTCAAAGGGACTAGCGGGTCAATCAGATACGCAGTATTTT TRBJ2-3 TRBD2 . TRBV18 16
CASSQGGGRTMAAFF TGTGCCAGCAGCCAAGGGGGGGGCAGAACCATGGCGGCTTTCTTT TRBJ1-1 . once TRBV14 15
CSVAQGGSYEQYF TGCAGCGTTGCTCAGGGGGGTTCCTACGAGCAGTACTTC TRBJ2-7 . . TRBV29-1 13
CASSMERGQPQHF TGTGCCAGTAGTATGGAACGGGGACAGCCCCAGCATTTT TRBJ1-5 . . TRBV19 13
CAWRGGQGAEGYTF TGTGCCTGGAGGGGAGGACAGGGGGCAGAGGGCTACACCTTC TRBJ1-2 TRBD1 . TRBV30 14
CASTFGTGADTQYF TGTGCCAGCACCTTTGGGACAGGCGCCGATACGCAGTATTTT TRBJ2-3 TRBD1 . TRBV5-6 14
CASSLSWAGAGEKLFF TGTGCCAGCAGTTTATCGTGGGCAGGGGCAGGTGAAAAACTGTTTTTT TRBJ1-4 . . TRBV27 16
CTSQGDLRTYEQYF TGTACCAGCCAAGGTGACTTACGGACCTACGAGCAGTACTTC TRBJ2-7 . . TRBV25-1 14
CASSAGRGAGGIQYF TGTGCCAGCAGCGCCGGGAGGGGCGCAGGGGGCATTCAGTACTTC TRBJ2-4 . . TRBV5-5 15
CASSLGAGDGGYTF TGTGCCAGCAGCTTGGGTGCGGGCGACGGCGGCTACACCTTC TRBJ1-2 . . TRBV5-5 14
CASTDFDGYTF TGTGCCAGCACGGACTTCGATGGCTACACCTTC TRBJ1-2 . few TRBV2 11
CASSVADRVVASGYTF TGTGCCAGCAGCGTAGCGGACAGGGTGGTGGCGTCTGGCTACACCTTC TRBJ1-2 TRBD1 once TRBV9 16
CASSFALIRTGYEKLFF TGTGCCAGCAGCTTCGCCCTTATAAGGACAGGGTACGAAAAACTGTTTTTT TRBJ1-4 TRBD1 . TRBV7-9 17
CAGSGMAASTDTQYF TGTGCCGGCAGCGGGATGGCGGCGAGCACAGATACGCAGTATTTT TRBJ2-3 TRBD2 . TRBV6-1 15
CASSGPGHKNTEAFF TGTGCCAGCAGTGGTCCGGGACATAAGAACACTGAAGCTTTCTTT TRBJ1-1 . . TRBV6-5 15
CASSHTFTNGLAGVTGELFF TGCGCCAGCAGCCACACATTCACCAACGGACTAGCGGGAGTTACCGGGGAGCTGTTTTTT TRBJ2-2 TRBD2 . TRBV4-3 20
CASSPPVSGVAGGYTF TGCGCCAGCAGCCCGCCGGTTTCTGGGGTGGCGGGCGGCTACACCTTC TRBJ1-2 . . TRBV5-1 16
CASSLMRDAGELFF TGTGCCAGCAGCTTAATGAGGGATGCCGGGGAGCTGTTTTTT TRBJ2-2 . . TRBV7-3 14